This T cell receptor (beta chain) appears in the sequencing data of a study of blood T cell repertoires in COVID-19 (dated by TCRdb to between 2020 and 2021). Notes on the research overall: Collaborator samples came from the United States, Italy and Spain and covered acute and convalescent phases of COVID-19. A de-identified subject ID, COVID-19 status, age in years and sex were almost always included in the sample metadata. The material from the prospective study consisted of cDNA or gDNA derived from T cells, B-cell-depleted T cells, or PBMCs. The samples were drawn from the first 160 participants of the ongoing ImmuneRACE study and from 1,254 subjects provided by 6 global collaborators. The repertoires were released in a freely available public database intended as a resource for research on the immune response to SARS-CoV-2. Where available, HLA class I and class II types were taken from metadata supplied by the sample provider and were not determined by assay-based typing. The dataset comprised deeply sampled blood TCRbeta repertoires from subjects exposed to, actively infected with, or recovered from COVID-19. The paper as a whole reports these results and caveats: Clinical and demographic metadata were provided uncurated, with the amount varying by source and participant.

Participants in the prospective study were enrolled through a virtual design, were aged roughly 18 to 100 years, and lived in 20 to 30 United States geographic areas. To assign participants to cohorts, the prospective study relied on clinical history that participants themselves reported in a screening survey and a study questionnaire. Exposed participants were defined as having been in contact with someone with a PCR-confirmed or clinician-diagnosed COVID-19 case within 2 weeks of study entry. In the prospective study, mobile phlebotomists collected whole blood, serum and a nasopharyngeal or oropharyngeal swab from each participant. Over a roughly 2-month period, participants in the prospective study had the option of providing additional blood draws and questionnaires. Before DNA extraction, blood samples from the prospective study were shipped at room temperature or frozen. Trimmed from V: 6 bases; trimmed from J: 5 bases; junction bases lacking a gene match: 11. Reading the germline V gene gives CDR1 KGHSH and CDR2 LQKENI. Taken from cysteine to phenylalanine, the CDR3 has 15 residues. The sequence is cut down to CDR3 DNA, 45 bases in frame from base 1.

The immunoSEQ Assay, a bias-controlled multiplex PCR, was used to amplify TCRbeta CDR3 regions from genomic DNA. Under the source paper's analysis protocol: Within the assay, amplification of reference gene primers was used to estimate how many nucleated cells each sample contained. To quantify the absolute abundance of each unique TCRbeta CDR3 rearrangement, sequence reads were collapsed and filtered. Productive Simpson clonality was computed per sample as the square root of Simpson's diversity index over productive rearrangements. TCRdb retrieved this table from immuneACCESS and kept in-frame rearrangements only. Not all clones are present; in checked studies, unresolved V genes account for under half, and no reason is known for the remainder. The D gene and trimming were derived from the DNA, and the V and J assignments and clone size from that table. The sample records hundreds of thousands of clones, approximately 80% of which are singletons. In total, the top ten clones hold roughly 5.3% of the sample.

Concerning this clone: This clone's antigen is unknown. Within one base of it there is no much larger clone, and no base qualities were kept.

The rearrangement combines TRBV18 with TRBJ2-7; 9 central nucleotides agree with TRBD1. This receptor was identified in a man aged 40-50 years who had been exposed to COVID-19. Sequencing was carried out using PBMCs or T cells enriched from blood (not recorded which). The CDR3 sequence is CASSQPGTGYHEQYF. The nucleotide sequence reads TGTGCCAGCTCGCAACCCGGGACAGGGTACCACGAGCAGTACTTC.